The sequence of this T cell receptor (beta chain) was determined in a study of blood T cell repertoires in COVID-19. Study overall: Both acute and convalescent COVID-19 samples were obtained from the United States, Italy and Spain. T cells, B-cell-depleted T cells, or PBMCs supplied cDNA or gDNA.

The count of this clone is one. Original data processing: Amplification with reference gene primers provided the estimates of nucleated cell counts. Using immunoSEQ multiplex PCR, the repertoire was profiled, and TCRdb retains in-frame clones only, with some absent. For V, J and clone size, that table is used; D and trimming come from the DNA. Among tens of thousands of clones listed, roughly 89% were seen once. The CDR3 consists of 13 residues. Trimming removed 0 bases at V and 4 bases at J, with 6 bases between. CDR1 is MNHEY and CDR2 is SVGAGI in the germline V gene. The sequenced sample was peripheral blood. The sequence derives from a man older than 75 with acute or convalescent COVID-19. The V call is TRBV6-5, the J call TRBJ1-1, with D hard to call. CDR3 sequence: CASSYSGATEAFF. The CDR3, as DNA: TGTGCCAGCAGTTACTCGGGAGCCACTGAAGCTTTCTTT.